The 29 T cell receptor beta chains below all came from one sample that was sequenced in a study of T cell changes during pregnancy in multiple sclerosis. Assay: immunoSEQ multiplex PCR; the TCRdb copy retains only in-frame clones and omits some. The data show tens of thousands of clones, approximately 90% seen once. This material consisted of peripheral blood, taken in the second trimester of pregnancy. These receptors originate from a female donor with multiple sclerosis, enrolled in a pregnancy study.

This clone was recorded only once. The V and J genes are TRBV19 and TRBJ2-1, with D possibly being TRBD1 (5 bases). CDR1 is LNHDA, CDR2 SQIVND, per germline (reference sequence). The germline V and J ends were trimmed by 3 bases and 0 bases, with 6 bases remaining between them. The CDR3 extends over 14 amino acids. Written as DNA, the CDR3 is TGTGCCAGTAGTATGGACAACTCCTACAATGAGCAGTTCTTC. Its translation: CASSMDNSYNEQFF.

This chain connects TRBV7-2 to TRBJ1-5; D uncertain. The CDR3 has 15 residues. CDR1 and CDR2 (germline): SGHTA, FQGNSA. Trimming took 4 bases from V and 4 from J, leaving 14 bases between them. CDR3 loop: CASSSYQRGNQPQHF. Here the CDR3 DNA reads TGTGCCAGCAGCTCCTACCAGCGGGGTAATCAGCCCCAGCATTTT. The variable domain in full, with the rest retrieved from reference TRBV7-2 and TRBJ1-5, is GAGVSQSPSNKVTEKGKDVELRCDPISGHTALYWYRQSLGQGLEFLIYFQGNSAPDKSGLPSDRFSAERTGGSVSTLTIQRTQQEDSAVYLCASSSYQRGNQPQHFGDGTRLSIL.

This chain connects TRBV5-1 to TRBJ2-7, with 10 bases lining up with TRBD1. V dropped 4 bases and J dropped 7; count of bases not matched to a gene: 2. Germline V gene sequence: CDR1 SGHRS, CDR2 YFSETQ. CDR3 length equals 12 residues. The CDR3 reads CASSRDRGEQYF. The CDR3 DNA follows: TGCGCCAGCAGCAGGGACAGGGGTGAGCAGTACTTC.

This chain connects TRBV25-1 to TRBJ2-2, with D uncertain. In germline, CDR1 is MGHDK, CDR2 SYGVNS. The CDR3 contains 13 residues. Trimming shortened V by 1 base and J by 7 bases, and 7 bases separated the two germline ends. The CDR3 nucleotides read TGTGCCAGCAGTGAATCCACACGCGGGGAGCTGTTTTTT. Its translation: CASSESTRGELFF. The variable domain in full, with the rest retrieved from reference TRBV25-1 and TRBJ2-2, is EADIYQTPRYLVIGTGKKITLECSQTMGHDKMYWYQQDPGMELHLIHYSYGVNSTEKGDLSSESTVSRIRTEHFPLTLESARPSHTSQYLCASSESTRGELFFGEGSRLTVL.

V and J are TRBV7-8 and TRBJ2-1, with D maybe TRBD2 (7 bases). The CDR3 consists of 15 residues. Trimming shortened V by 2 bases and J by 4 bases, and 12 bases separated the two germline ends. Germline V CDR1 and CDR2: SGHVS, FQNEAQ. CDR3 amino acids: CASSLRGGLYNEQFF. The CDR3 DNA reads TGTGCCAGCAGCTTAAGGGGGGGCCTTTACAATGAGCAGTTCTTC. Complete variable domain (other parts from reference TRBV7-8 and TRBJ2-1): GAGVSQSPRYKVAKRGQDVALRCDPISGHVSLFWYQQALGQGPEFLTYFQNEAQLDKSGLPSDRFFAERPEGSVSTLKIQRTQQEDSAVYLCASSLRGGLYNEQFFGPGTRLTVL.

This chain connects TRBV4-1 to TRBJ2-7; maybe TRBD1 (7 bases). Germline CDR1 MGHRA, CDR2 YSYEKL. Deletions cut 4 bases from V and 7 bases from J, with 23 bases between. This CDR3 spans 16 amino acids. For the CDR3, the DNA is TGCGCCAGCAGCCCCGGAGGGGGCCAGGGTTCTCTGGAGCAGTACTTC. Its protein product is CASSPGGGQGSLEQYF.

The genes are TRBV28 and TRBJ1-1, with D tentatively TRBD1 (6 bases). Germline CDR1 MDHEN, CDR2 SYDVKM. The ends were cut back, 5 bases at V and 5 bases at J, with 15 bases in the middle. The CDR3 contains 14 residues. CDR3 coding DNA: TGTGCCAGCAGTCCACTACAGGGAGTGACTGAAGCTTTCTTT. It translates to CASSPLQGVTEAFF.

The chain couples TRBV10-1 to TRBJ2-7, with D maybe TRBD1 (6 bases). V was trimmed by 0 bases and J by 6 bases, leaving 12 bases between them. CDR1 and CDR2 (germline): WNHNN, SYGVQD (reference sequence). This CDR3 has 14 residues. Here the CDR3 DNA reads TGCGCCAGCAGTGAGTCTGTTGTAGGGGGCGAGCAGTACTTC. It encodes CASSESVVGGEQYF.

This chain uses TRBV6-6 with TRBJ1-3; 7 nucleotides match TRBD1. The CDR3 is 15 amino acids. J gave up 3 bases and V 5 bases, and 7 bases lay outside the gene matches. The germline CDR1 and CDR2 sequences are MNHNY and SVGAGI (reference sequence). The CDR3 here is CASSRQGADGNTIYF. The CDR3, as DNA: TGTGCCAGCAGTCGACAGGGTGCGGATGGAAACACCATATATTTT.

The chain combines TRBV5-1 with TRBJ1-1, with 8 nucleotides matching TRBD1. Germline CDR1 SGHRS, CDR2 YFSETQ. V shed 4 bases and J 4 bases; nucleotides not matched to a gene: 6. CDR3 size: 14 residues. The CDR3: CASSEGQGVTEAFF. The CDR3 DNA reads TGCGCCAGCAGCGAAGGACAGGGAGTCACTGAAGCTTTCTTT.

This clone has just a few counts. The chain employs TRBV14 and TRBJ2-7; TRBD2 matches at 7 bases. This CDR3 contains 15 residues. V was clipped by 3 bases and J by 2 bases; unmatched bases: 7. CDR1 is SGHDN and CDR2 is FVKESK in the germline V gene. This CDR3 is CASSHQLALTYEQYF. The CDR3 bases are TGTGCCAGCAGCCACCAACTAGCGCTGACCTACGAGCAGTACTTC.

Points on this clone: The junction differs from germline at one of its ends, possibly a read error. This CDR3 is CASSLTGTSVLLF. CDR3 DNA: TGTGCCAGCAGCTTAACCGGGACTAGCGTATTATTATTC. V and J are TRBV7-2 and TRBJ2-7; 10 bases are a match to TRBD2. The CDR3 contains 13 residues. CDR1 SGHTA and CDR2 FQGNSA come from the germline V gene. Filled out from reference TRBV7-2 and TRBJ2-7, the complete variable domain reads GAGVSQSPSNKVTEKGKDVELRCDPISGHTALYWYRQSLGQGLEFLIYFQGNSAPDKSGLPSDRFSAERTGGSVSTLTIQRTQQEDSAVYLCASSLTGTSVLLFGPGTRLTVT.

The V and J genes are TRBV27 and TRBJ2-1; 8 bases line up with TRBD2. The CDR3 is 16 amino acids. Trimming took 3 bases from V and 6 from J; bases not matched to a gene: 10. Germline values: CDR1 MNHEY, CDR2 SMNVEV (reference sequence). This chain's CDR3 is CASSFFPAGAGNEQFF. CDR3 bases: TGTGCCAGCAGTTTTTTCCCAGCGGGGGCTGGCAATGAGCAGTTCTTC.

J is TRBJ2-2 and V is TRBV4-2, with 8 bases matching TRBD1. CDR3 size: 16 residues. CDR1 is LGHNA and CDR2 is YNFKEQ in the germline V gene. Trimming at V came to 4 bases and at J to 4 bases, leaving 8 bases not matched to a gene. CDR3 sequence (DNA): TGTGCCAGCAGCCGGGCCCTGACAGGGGTCACCGGGGAGCTGTTTTTT. This codes for CASSRALTGVTGELFF.

The chain carries TRBV7-2 and TRBJ2-7; D possibly corresponds to TRBD1 (6 bases). The CDR3 has 14 amino acids. Trimming pared 7 bases from V and 2 bases from J, leaving 15 bases between. CDR1 SGHTA and CDR2 FQGNSA come from the germline V gene. The CDR3 spells CASTIQGAPYEQYF. CDR3 bases: TGTGCCAGCACCATACAGGGAGCCCCCTACGAGCAGTACTTC.

The chain combines TRBV7-9 with TRBJ1-2, with 7 bases matching TRBD1. Germline CDR1 SEHNR, CDR2 FQNEAQ (reference sequence). CDR3 length: 14 amino acids. After removal of 4 bases from V and 3 bases from J, the junction contained 5 bases not matched to a gene. CDR3: CASSSRQGDYGYTF. The CDR3 nucleotides read TGTGCCAGCAGCTCGCGACAGGGAGACTATGGCTACACCTTC. Combining the CDR3 with reference TRBV7-9 and TRBJ1-2 gives the whole variable domain DTGVSQNPRHKITKRGQNVTFRCDPISEHNRLYWYRQTLGQGPEFLTYFQNEAQLEKSRLLSDRFSAERPKGSFSTLEIQRTEQGDSAMYLCASSSRQGDYGYTFGSGTRLTVV.

The chain has TRBV5-1 and TRBJ1-2; 11 bases align to TRBD1. The CDR3 runs 15 residues. The germline V gene encodes CDR1 SGHRS and CDR2 YFSETQ. The V gene end was trimmed by 3 bases and the J gene end by 4 bases; junction bases not matched to a gene: 5. The CDR3 region is CASSYGQGAVYGYTF. CDR3 bases: TGCGCCAGCAGCTACGGACAGGGGGCCGTCTATGGCTACACCTTC.

The rearrangement joins TRBV10-1 to TRBJ1-5; the D is unclear. The CDR3 consists of 18 residues. Germline V gene sequence: CDR1 WNHNN, CDR2 SYGVQD (reference sequence). The germline V and J ends were trimmed by 3 bases and 11 bases, with 29 bases remaining between them. CDR3 sequence: CASSDPEIRFAASRSQHF. DNA for the CDR3: TGCGCCAGCAGTGACCCCGAGATTAGGTTTGCGGCCTCAAGGTCCCAGCATTTT.

The chain carries TRBV6-5 and TRBJ2-1; 10 nucleotides line up with TRBD1. The length of the CDR3 is 14 residues. Looked up from germline, CDR1 is MNHEY and CDR2 is SVGAGI. V lost 6 bases, J lost 7 bases, and 6 bases stayed unmatched. This CDR3 is CASRNWTGGNEQFF. As DNA, the CDR3 is TGTGCCAGCAGGAATTGGACAGGGGGGAATGAGCAGTTCTTC.

The chain has TRBV25-1 and TRBJ2-7; TRBD1 matches at 9 bases. From germline, CDR1 is MGHDK and CDR2 SYGVNS. This CDR3 region has 15 residues. J was trimmed by 4 bases and V by 5 bases; bases with no gene match: 9. The CDR3 reads CASSSPTGGVYEQYF. The CDR3 DNA reads as TGTGCCAGCAGTTCCCCGACAGGGGGAGTTTACGAGCAGTACTTC.

The gene calls are TRBV4-3 and TRBJ2-3; D is unresolved. Germline-derived CDR1 and CDR2 are LGHNA and YSLEER. The CDR3 length is 13 residues. With 4 bases removed from V and 2 bases from J, the gap between germline ends came to 7 bases. DNA for the CDR3: TGCGCCAGCAGCCGTCTAGTCACAGATACGCAGTATTTT. Protein sequence: CASSRLVTDTQYF.

The chain links TRBV2 to TRBJ2-7, with TRBD2 matching 7 bases. CDR1 SNHLY and CDR2 FYNNEI come from the germline V gene. This CDR3 spans 18 amino acids. V was pared by 4 bases and J by 1 base, with 16 bases of the junction left unmatched. CDR3 sequence (DNA): TGTGCCAGCAGTGGGGAGGGCCTATGGGGTATTATATCCTACGAGCAGTACTTC. As protein: CASSGEGLWGIISYEQYF.

The chain uses TRBV5-6 and TRBJ1-1; D is undetermined. V shed 2 bases and J shed 5 bases, with 7 bases lying between them. Germline-derived CDR1 and CDR2 are SGHDT and YYEEEE. The CDR3 totals 12 residues. The chain's CDR3 is CASSFTVTEAFF. As DNA, the CDR3 is TGTGCCAGCAGCTTTACGGTTACTGAAGCTTTCTTT.

V usage is TRBV11-2 and J usage is TRBJ2-7; tentative D call: TRBD2 (5 bases). This CDR3 has 15 amino acids. Trimming left V 1 base short and J 5 bases short, with 15 bases between. CDR1 and CDR2 from the germline V gene are SGHAT and FQNNGV. In DNA, the CDR3 is TGTGCCAGCAGCTTAGGTAGCGTTTTTGGGGACGAGCAGTACTTC. Translated: CASSLGSVFGDEQYF.

V is TRBV19 and J is TRBJ1-2, with 12 bases aligning to TRBD1. V shed 7 bases, J shed 8 bases, and the junction held 20 bases outside the gene matches. The CDR3 is 18 amino acids. Germline V gene sequence: CDR1 LNHDA, CDR2 SQIVND (reference sequence). CDR3 in amino acids: CASNPIPGQGASGPGYTF. DNA for the CDR3: TGTGCCAGTAACCCCATCCCGGGACAGGGGGCGTCGGGTCCGGGCTACACCTTC.

The rearrangement uses TRBV9 and TRBJ2-7; TRBD2 agrees at 10 bases. Germline V gene data show CDR1 as SGDLS and CDR2 as YYNGEE. Trimming cost V 4 bases and J 2 bases; bases outside gene matches: 6. The CDR3 is 15 residues long. CDR3 region: CASSQNLAGAYEQYF. Here the CDR3 DNA reads TGTGCCAGCAGCCAAAACCTAGCGGGAGCCTACGAGCAGTACTTC. Supplemented by reference TRBV9 and TRBJ2-7, the full variable domain reads DSGVTQTPKHLITATGQRVTLRCSPRSGDLSVYWYQQSLDQGLQFLIQYYNGEERAKGNILERFSAQQFPDLHSELNLSSLELGDSALYFCASSQNLAGAYEQYFGPGTRLTVT.

This chain joins TRBV11-2 and TRBJ1-1; 8 bases map to TRBD1. The trim removed 5 bases at V and 9 bases at J, leaving 5 bases unmatched. In germline, CDR1 is SGHAT, CDR2 FQNNGV. The CDR3 extends over 12 amino acids. CDR3 DNA sequence: TGTGCCAGCAGCCAGGACAGGGTAAAAGCTTTCTTT. The encoded protein is CASSQDRVKAFF.

V usage is TRBV5-4 and J usage is TRBJ1-1, with D unclear. Trimming removed 0 bases from V and 1 base from J, with 4 bases in between. This CDR3 comprises 13 residues. Germline V gene data show CDR1 as SGHNT and CDR2 as YYREEE (reference sequence). The CDR3 protein is CASSLGENTEAFF. DNA for the CDR3: TGTGCCAGCAGCTTGGGAGAGAACACTGAAGCTTTCTTT.

The chain is built from TRBV7-7 and TRBJ2-5, with 10 bases fitting TRBD1. CDR3 size: 17 residues. The junction had 14 bases not matched to a gene; V was cut back by 5 bases and J by 5 bases. Germline values: CDR1 SSHAT, CDR2 FNYEAQ (reference sequence). The CDR3 sequence is CASSPAERTGGQETQYF. CDR3 bases: TGTGCCAGCAGCCCGGCGGAGCGGACAGGGGGGCAGGAGACCCAGTACTTC.